This T cell receptor beta chain came from a study of T cells in Graves' hyperthyroidism and ophthalmopathy. Notes on the study in general: Expanded thyroid clonotypes (above 0.001) were mostly also found in blood.

TCR beta CDR3 sequences were amplified from RNA transcripts. First-round RT-PCR of the TCR CDR3 relied on the HTBI primer set. Using its own MiXCR run on the multiplex PCR reads, TCRdb lists one record per CDR3 protein. The sample yields approximately 720,000 distinct CDR3 sequences, about 19% seen once. Germline-derived CDR1 and CDR2 are LNHDA and SQIVND (reference sequence). The length of the CDR3 is 18 residues. The V and J ends lost 3 bases and 6 bases, in that order; junction bases with no gene match: 14. Progressors' blood was drawn at hyperthyroidism diagnosis, before ophthalmopathy symptoms. On this clonotype itself: Its specificity is unknown.

The TCR comes from a woman aged 50 to 60 with Graves' hyperthyroidism that later progressed to Graves' ophthalmopathy. The sequenced sample was blood. The rearrangement joins TRBV19 to TRBJ1-5; TRBD1 agrees at 10 bases. The CDR3 protein is CASSIAGTGAYRGQPQHF. CDR3 nucleotide sequence: TGTGCCAGTAGTATCGCCGGGACAGGGGCCTACCGCGGTCAGCCCCAGCATTTT. Full variable domain (missing parts from reference TRBV19 and TRBJ1-5): DGGITQSPKYLFRKEGQNVTLSCEQNLNHDAMYWYRQDPGQGLRLIYYSQIVNDFQKGDIAEGYSVSREKKESFPLTVTSAQKNPTAFYLCASSIAGTGAYRGQPQHFGDGTRLSIL.